The rows below give T cell receptor beta chains drawn from one sample of a study of T cell repertoires in cytomegalovirus infection. TCRdb reprocessed the reads with MiXCR, giving one entry per CDR3 protein. The sample comprises some 150,000 distinct CDR3 sequences, 23% of which are singletons, and 11% rests with the top ten. Material: PBMCs. The receptors derive from a human donor in good health (CMV status not recorded). Some clones in this sample may be carry-over from other donors' samples. The CDR3 runs from the conserved cysteine through the conserved F or W. D genes are given only for firm matches. Only part of the rows carry a size: once, few, many, or a class if the clone is expanded.

v_call: TRBV7-3; d_call: -; j_call: TRBJ2-1; clone_size: many; cdr3_nt: TGTGCCAGCAGCTTAATTGGAGTAGATGAGCAGTTCTTC; cdr3_aa: CASSLIGVDEQFF
v_call: TRBV28; d_call: -; j_call: TRBJ1-1; clone_size: few; cdr3_nt: TGTGCCAGCAGTTTGGACTCTGAAGCTTTCTTT; cdr3_aa: CASSLDSEAFF
v_call: TRBV6-5; d_call: TRBD1; j_call: TRBJ1-1; clone_size: -; cdr3_nt: TGTGCCAGCAACCGACAGGGAGGGAGCACTGAAGCTTTCTTT; cdr3_aa: CASNRQGGSTEAFF
v_call: TRBV27; d_call: TRBD1; j_call: TRBJ1-5; clone_size: few; cdr3_nt: TGTGCCAGCAGCCGAGGACAGGGCAATAATCAGCCCCAGCATTTT; cdr3_aa: CASSRGQGNNQPQHF
v_call: TRBV28; d_call: TRBD1; j_call: TRBJ2-2; clone_size: -; cdr3_nt: TGTGCCAGCAGTGAGGCGAGGACAGGGACCGGGGAGCTGTTTTTT; cdr3_aa: CASSEARTGTGELFF
v_call: TRBV7-6; d_call: -; j_call: TRBJ2-1; clone_size: many; cdr3_nt: TGTGCCAGCAGCTTAACCGCTTACAATGAGCAGTTCTTC; cdr3_aa: CASSLTAYNEQFF
v_call: TRBV28; d_call: -; j_call: TRBJ1-4; clone_size: -; cdr3_nt: TGTGCCAGAAGTTTAAGAAAGGGACGAGGAGCAACTAATGAAAAACTGTTTTTT; cdr3_aa: CARSLRKGRGATNEKLFF
v_call: TRBV7-2; d_call: TRBD1; j_call: TRBJ1-6; clone_size: many; cdr3_nt: TGTGCCAGCAAGGGACAGGGGCTCACCGGTTCACCCCTCCACTTT; cdr3_aa: CASKGQGLTGSPLHF
v_call: TRBV7-2; d_call: -; j_call: TRBJ1-3; clone_size: many; cdr3_nt: TGTGCCAGCAGCTGGGACTCCAGCTCTGGAAACACCATATATTTT; cdr3_aa: CASSWDSSSGNTIYF
v_call: TRBV28; d_call: -; j_call: TRBJ1-5; clone_size: -; cdr3_nt: TGTGCCAGCAGTTTATCAGGGGCCGGTAGCAATCAGCCCCAGCATTTT; cdr3_aa: CASSLSGAGSNQPQHF
v_call: TRBV28; d_call: -; j_call: TRBJ2-1; clone_size: few; cdr3_nt: TGTGCCAGCAGTCCCTCTCTTGCGGGGACCGTTGAGCAGTTCTTC; cdr3_aa: CASSPSLAGTVEQFF
v_call: TRBV18; d_call: -; j_call: TRBJ2-7; clone_size: -; cdr3_nt: TGTGCCAGCTCCCAACAAAGCGGCTACGAGCAGTACTTC; cdr3_aa: CASSQQSGYEQYF
v_call: TRBV7-2; d_call: TRBD1; j_call: TRBJ2-6; clone_size: many; cdr3_nt: TGTGCCAGCAGCTTAGCCGGGACAGCCTCAGGGGCCAACGTCCTGACTTTC; cdr3_aa: CASSLAGTASGANVLTF
v_call: TRBV5-1; d_call: TRBD2; j_call: TRBJ2-1; clone_size: few; cdr3_nt: TGCGCCAGCAGCTCAGGACTAGCGGGGGCGCCGAATGAGCAGTTCTTC; cdr3_aa: CASSSGLAGAPNEQFF
v_call: TRBV12-3/TRBV12-4; d_call: -; j_call: TRBJ1-6; clone_size: -; cdr3_nt: TGTGCCAGCAGCCCGAACCGGTCGGGATCACCCCTCCACTTT; cdr3_aa: CASSPNRSGSPLHF
v_call: TRBV7-2; d_call: -; j_call: TRBJ1-1; clone_size: many; cdr3_nt: TGTGCCAGCAGCTTAGCGACGGAGTGGACTGAAGCTTTCTTT; cdr3_aa: CASSLATEWTEAFF
v_call: TRBV7-8; d_call: -; j_call: TRBJ1-2; clone_size: many; cdr3_nt: TGTGCCAGCAGCCCAACGGCGACAGGCCCCTATGGCTACACCTTC; cdr3_aa: CASSPTATGPYGYTF
v_call: TRBV30; d_call: TRBD1; j_call: TRBJ1-1; clone_size: -; cdr3_nt: TGTGCCTGGAGTAGGGGGACAGGGTATGCTTTCTTT; cdr3_aa: CAWSRGTGYAFF
v_call: TRBV29-1; d_call: TRBD1; j_call: TRBJ1-1; clone_size: -; cdr3_nt: TGCAGCGTTATACCTTGGACAGGGCTAGTGAACACTGAAGCTTTCTTT; cdr3_aa: CSVIPWTGLVNTEAFF
v_call: TRBV28; d_call: -; j_call: TRBJ2-5; clone_size: many; cdr3_nt: TGTGCCAGCAGTTTATATCTGGCAGATAAAGAGACCCAGTACTTC; cdr3_aa: CASSLYLADKETQYF
v_call: TRBV12-5; d_call: -; j_call: TRBJ2-5; clone_size: once; cdr3_nt: TGTGCTAGTGGTTTGGTCAGGGTCTGGGAGCAAGAGACCCAGTACTTC; cdr3_aa: CASGLVRVWEQETQYF
v_call: TRBV7-2; d_call: -; j_call: TRBJ2-3; clone_size: few; cdr3_nt: TGTGCCAGCAGCCCCCGGCCACAGGGTCGGGGGGATACGCAGTATTTT; cdr3_aa: CASSPRPQGRGDTQYF
v_call: TRBV15; d_call: TRBD1; j_call: TRBJ2-2; clone_size: few; cdr3_nt: TGTGCCACCAGCAGTAGACAGGGGGTGAACACCGGGGAGCTGTTTTTT; cdr3_aa: CATSSRQGVNTGELFF
v_call: TRBV19; d_call: TRBD1; j_call: TRBJ1-1; clone_size: few; cdr3_nt: TGTGCCAGTAGTTTTCGGACAGGGGGCTTAGGTGAAGCTTTCTTT; cdr3_aa: CASSFRTGGLGEAFF